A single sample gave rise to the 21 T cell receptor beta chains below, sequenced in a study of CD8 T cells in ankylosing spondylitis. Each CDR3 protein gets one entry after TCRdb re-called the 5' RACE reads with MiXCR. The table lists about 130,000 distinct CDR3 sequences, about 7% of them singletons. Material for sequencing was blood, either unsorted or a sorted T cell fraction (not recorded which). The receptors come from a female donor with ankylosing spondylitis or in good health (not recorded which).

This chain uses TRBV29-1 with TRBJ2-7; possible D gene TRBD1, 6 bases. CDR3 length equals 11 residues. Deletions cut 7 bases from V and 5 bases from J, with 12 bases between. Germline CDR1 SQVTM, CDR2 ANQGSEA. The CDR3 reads CSARTVDEQYF. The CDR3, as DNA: TGCAGCGCTCGGACAGTCGACGAGCAGTACTTC.

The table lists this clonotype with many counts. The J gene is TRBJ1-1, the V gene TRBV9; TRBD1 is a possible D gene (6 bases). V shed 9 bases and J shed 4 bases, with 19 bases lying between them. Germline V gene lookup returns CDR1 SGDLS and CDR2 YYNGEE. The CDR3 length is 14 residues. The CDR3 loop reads CATTRTEWFTEAFF. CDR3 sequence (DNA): TGTGCCACTACGAGGACAGAGTGGTTCACTGAAGCTTTCTTT.

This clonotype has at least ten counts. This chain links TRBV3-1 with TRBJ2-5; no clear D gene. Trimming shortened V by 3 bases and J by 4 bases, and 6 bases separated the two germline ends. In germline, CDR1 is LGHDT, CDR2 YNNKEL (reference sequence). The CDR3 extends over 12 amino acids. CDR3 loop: CASSHLSETQYF. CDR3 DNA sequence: TGTGCCAGCAGCCACTTGTCAGAGACCCAGTACTTC.

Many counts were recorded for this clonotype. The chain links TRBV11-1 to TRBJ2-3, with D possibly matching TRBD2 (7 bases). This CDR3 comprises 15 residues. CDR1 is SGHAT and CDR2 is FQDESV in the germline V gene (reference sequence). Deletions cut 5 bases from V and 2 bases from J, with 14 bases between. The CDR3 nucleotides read TGTGCCAGCAGCGGGGGGGCCCTGTTCACAGATACGCAGTATTTT. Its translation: CASSGGALFTDTQYF.

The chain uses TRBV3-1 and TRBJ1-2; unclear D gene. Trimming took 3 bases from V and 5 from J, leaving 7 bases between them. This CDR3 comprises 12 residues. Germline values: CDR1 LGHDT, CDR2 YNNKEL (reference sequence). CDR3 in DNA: TGTGCCAGCAGCCAGGGAATGTATGGCTACACCTTC. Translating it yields CASSQGMYGYTF.

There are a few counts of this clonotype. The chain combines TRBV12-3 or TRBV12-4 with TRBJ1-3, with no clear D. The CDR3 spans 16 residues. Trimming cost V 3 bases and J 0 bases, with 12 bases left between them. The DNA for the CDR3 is TGTGCCAGCAGTTTCGGGAGACGGAGCTCTGGAAACACCATATATTTT. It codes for CASSFGRRSSGNTIYF.

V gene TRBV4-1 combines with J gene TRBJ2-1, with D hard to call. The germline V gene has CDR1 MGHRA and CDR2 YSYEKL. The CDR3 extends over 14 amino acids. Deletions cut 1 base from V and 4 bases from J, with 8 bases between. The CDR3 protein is CASSQGSQYNEQFF. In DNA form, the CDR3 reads TGCGCCAGCAGCCAAGGGAGTCAGTACAATGAGCAGTTCTTC.

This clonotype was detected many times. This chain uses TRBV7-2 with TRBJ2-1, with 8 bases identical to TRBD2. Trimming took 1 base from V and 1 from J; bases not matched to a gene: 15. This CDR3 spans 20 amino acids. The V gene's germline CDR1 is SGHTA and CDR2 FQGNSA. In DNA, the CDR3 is TGTGCCAGCAGCTTAGAGGGTAGCGGGGCCTCCGGGAAGTCCTACAATGAGCAGTTCTTC. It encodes CASSLEGSGASGKSYNEQFF.

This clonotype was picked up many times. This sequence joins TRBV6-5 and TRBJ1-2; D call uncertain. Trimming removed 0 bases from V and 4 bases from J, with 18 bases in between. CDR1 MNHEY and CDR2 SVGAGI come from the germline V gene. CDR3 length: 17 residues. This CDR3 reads CASSYSRVGKRGYGYTF. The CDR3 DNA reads TGTGCCAGCAGTTACTCCCGGGTCGGGAAGAGAGGCTATGGCTACACCTTC.

The CDR3 bases are TGTGCCAGTAGTATTCAGACAGGGCGTAAAGAGCCCCAGCATTTT. Its protein is CASSIQTGRKEPQHF. The chain uses TRBV19 and TRBJ1-5; TRBD1 matches at 7 bases. V lost 3 bases, J lost 8 bases, and 10 bases stayed unmatched. The CDR3 is 15 residues long. Germline CDR1 and CDR2: LNHDA and SQIVND (reference sequence).

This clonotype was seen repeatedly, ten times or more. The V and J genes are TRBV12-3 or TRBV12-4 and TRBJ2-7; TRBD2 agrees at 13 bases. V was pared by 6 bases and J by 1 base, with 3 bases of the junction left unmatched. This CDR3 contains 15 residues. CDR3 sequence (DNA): TGTGCCAGCAGCCGACTAGCGGGGGGTTCCTACGAGCAGTACTTC. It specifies CASSRLAGGSYEQYF.

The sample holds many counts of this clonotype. The CDR3 DNA is TGCAGTGCTAGAGATACTAGCGGGGGGGAGGTGGGGGAGCTGTTTTTT. This sequence encodes CSARDTSGGEVGELFF. The genes are TRBV20-1 and TRBJ2-2; 13 nucleotides match TRBD2. The CDR3 loop spans 16 amino acids. The germline gives CDR1 DFQATT, CDR2 SNEGSKA (reference sequence). V lost 0 bases and J lost 8; bases outside the gene matches: 6.

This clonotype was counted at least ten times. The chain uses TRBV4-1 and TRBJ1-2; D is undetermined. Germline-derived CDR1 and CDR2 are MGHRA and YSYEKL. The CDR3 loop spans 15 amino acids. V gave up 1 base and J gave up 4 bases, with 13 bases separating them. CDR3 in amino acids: CASSQGSVLSYGYTF. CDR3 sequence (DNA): TGCGCCAGCAGCCAAGGGTCGGTTTTAAGCTATGGCTACACCTTC.

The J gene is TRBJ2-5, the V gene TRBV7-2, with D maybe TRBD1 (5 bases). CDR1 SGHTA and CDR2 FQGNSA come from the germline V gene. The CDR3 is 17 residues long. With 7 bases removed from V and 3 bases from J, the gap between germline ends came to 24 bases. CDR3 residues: CASNHLVRSATEETQYF. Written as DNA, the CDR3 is TGTGCCAGCAACCACTTAGTGCGTTCAGCGACAGAAGAGACCCAGTACTTC.

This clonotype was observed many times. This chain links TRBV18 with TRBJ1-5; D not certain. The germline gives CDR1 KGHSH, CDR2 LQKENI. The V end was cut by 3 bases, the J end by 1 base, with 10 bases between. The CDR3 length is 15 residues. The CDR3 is CASSPFGESNQPQHF. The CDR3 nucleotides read TGTGCCAGCTCACCCTTTGGCGAAAGCAATCAGCCCCAGCATTTT.

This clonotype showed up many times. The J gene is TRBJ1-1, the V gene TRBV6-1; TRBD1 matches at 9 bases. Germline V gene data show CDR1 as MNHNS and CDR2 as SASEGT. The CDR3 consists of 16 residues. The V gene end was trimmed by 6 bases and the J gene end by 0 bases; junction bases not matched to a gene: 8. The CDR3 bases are TGTGCCAGCAGGGTGGACAGGGGATTCCTGAACACTGAAGCTTTCTTT. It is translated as CASRVDRGFLNTEAFF.

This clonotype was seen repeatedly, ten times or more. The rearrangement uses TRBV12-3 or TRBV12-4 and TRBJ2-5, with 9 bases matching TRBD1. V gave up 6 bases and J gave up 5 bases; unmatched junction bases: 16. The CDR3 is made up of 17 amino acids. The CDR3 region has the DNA TGTGCCAGCAGACAACGGGGGACAGGGTTCTTGGGTGAGACCCAGTACTTC. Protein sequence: CASRQRGTGFLGETQYF.

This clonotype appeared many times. CDR3 bases: TGTGCCAGCAGTGCAACGGGTAATGAGCAGTTCTTC. Protein: CASSATGNEQFF. This rearrangement joins TRBV25-1 to TRBJ2-1; D unclear. The CDR3 runs 12 residues. Per the germline V gene, CDR1 is MGHDK and CDR2 is SYGVNS. Trimming removed 4 bases from V and 7 bases from J, with 8 bases in between.

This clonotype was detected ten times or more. The CDR3 loop reads CASSSGGYGITEAFF. CDR3 in DNA: TGCGCCAGCAGCTCGGGGGGGTACGGAATCACTGAAGCTTTCTTT. This chain connects TRBV5-1 to TRBJ1-1; tentatively, D is TRBD1 (5 bases). This CDR3 has 15 amino acids. With 3 bases removed from V and 4 bases from J, the gap between germline ends came to 16 bases. CDR1 and CDR2 (germline): SGHRS, YFSETQ.

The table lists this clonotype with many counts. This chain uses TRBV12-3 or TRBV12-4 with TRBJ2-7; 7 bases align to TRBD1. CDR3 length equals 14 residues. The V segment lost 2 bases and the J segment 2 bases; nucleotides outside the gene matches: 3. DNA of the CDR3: TGTGCCAGCAGTTTAACGACAGGGACCTACGAGCAGTACTTC. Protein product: CASSLTTGTYEQYF.

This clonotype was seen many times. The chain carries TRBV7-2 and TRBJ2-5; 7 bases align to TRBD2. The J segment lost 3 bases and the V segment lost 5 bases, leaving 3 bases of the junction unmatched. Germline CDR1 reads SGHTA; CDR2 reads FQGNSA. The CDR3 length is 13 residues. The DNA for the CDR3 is TGTGCCAGCAGCCGCGGGGGTAAAGAGACCCAGTACTTC. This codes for CASSRGGKETQYF.